The next 21 T cell receptor beta chains were all read from a single sample in a study of OX40 agonist ivuxolimab in advanced cancers. Libraries were prepared by immunoSEQ multiplex PCR; TCRdb keeps only in-frame clonotypes and omits some of them. The sample lists fewer than 90,000 clones, 89% occurring once. The sequencing used CD4+ or CD8+ T cells sorted from blood, collected in a trial of the OX40 agonist ivuxolimab. The receptors were gathered from an adult with an advanced solid tumor such as melanoma, head and neck, liver or kidney cancer.

V usage is TRBV7-2 and J usage is TRBJ1-4; maybe TRBD1 (6 bases). This CDR3 is built from 14 residues. V was shortened by 5 bases and J by 2 bases, with 9 bases between the two germline ends. In germline, CDR1 is SGHTA, CDR2 FQGNSA. Written as DNA, the CDR3 is TGTGCCAGCAGCCAGGGGTTGACTAATGAAAAACTGTTTTTT. Encoded protein: CASSQGLTNEKLFF.

This clone was detected a few times. The chain carries TRBV7-6 and TRBJ1-5; 8 bases match TRBD1. J was trimmed by 9 bases and V by 3 bases; bases with no gene match: 4. This CDR3 has 13 residues. Per the germline V gene, CDR1 is SGHVS and CDR2 is FNYEAQ. CDR3 DNA: TGTGCCAGCAGCTTTACGGGGACAGGGCCCCAGCATTTT. As protein: CASSFTGTGPQHF.

This chain uses TRBV19 with TRBJ1-1; a possible D gene is TRBD1 (5 bases). CDR3 length: 15 residues. Germline lookup yields CDR1 LNHDA and CDR2 SQIVND (reference sequence). With 5 bases removed from V and 0 bases from J, the gap between germline ends came to 13 bases. CDR3 in amino acids: CASSPRGRMNTEAFF. CDR3 in DNA: TGTGCCAGTAGTCCCCGGGGACGGATGAACACTGAAGCTTTCTTT.

This chain connects TRBV9 to TRBJ2-7, with D uncertain. The length of the CDR3 is 14 residues. V was cut by 1 base and J by 2 bases, with 10 bases left in between. Germline loops: CDR1 SGDLS, CDR2 YYNGEE. The CDR3 region has the DNA TGTGCCAGCAGCGTAAGTACATCTACCTACGAGCAGTACTTC. Its translation: CASSVSTSTYEQYF.

This chain links TRBV9 with TRBJ1-3, with TRBD1 as a possible D gene (5 bases). CDR1 and CDR2 from the germline V gene are SGDLS and YYNGEE. V dropped 2 bases and J dropped 4 bases, with 10 bases sitting between them. This CDR3 is built from 14 residues. The CDR3 region has the DNA TGTGCCAGCAGCGTCTTCCAGGGAGGAAACACCATATATTTT. Protein sequence: CASSVFQGGNTIYF.

The chain joins TRBV5-1 to TRBJ1-2, with TRBD1 matching over 8 bases. CDR1 SGHRS and CDR2 YFSETQ come from the germline V gene. This CDR3 has 16 amino acids. With V trimmed by 4 bases and J by 4 bases, 12 bases remained unmatched. The CDR3 DNA is TGCGCCAGCAGCGGGGGGGACAGGCGAGACTCCTATGGCTACACCTTC. Translating gives CASSGGDRRDSYGYTF.

J is TRBJ1-6 and V is TRBV2, with TRBD1 as a possible D gene (5 bases). The germline CDR1 and CDR2 sequences are SNHLY and FYNNEI. The CDR3 extends over 13 amino acids. V lost 6 bases and J 10 bases, leaving 13 bases between the germline ends. The CDR3 coding sequence is TGTGCCAGCAGCCGGGAAGGGGTCTCACCCCTCCACTTT. Protein sequence: CASSREGVSPLHF.

This rearrangement joins TRBV7-6 to TRBJ2-7; D gene uncertain. The germline V gene has CDR1 SGHVS and CDR2 FNYEAQ. CDR3 size: 15 residues. V shed 2 bases and J shed 2 bases, with 13 bases lying between them. The chain's CDR3 is CASSLIRVGPYEQYF. The CDR3 DNA reads as TGTGCCAGCAGCTTAATCCGGGTTGGGCCCTACGAGCAGTACTTC.

The genes are TRBV28 and TRBJ2-1; D gene unclear. This CDR3 is built from 14 residues. Trimming left V 7 bases short and J 1 base short, with 11 bases between. Germline V CDR1 and CDR2: MDHEN, SYDVKM. The DNA for the CDR3 is TGTGCCAGCAACGAAGTTAGGTCCTACAATGAGCAGTTCTTC. This codes for CASNEVRSYNEQFF.

The chain has TRBV4-2 and TRBJ1-2, with 8 bases lining up with TRBD1. The V gene end was trimmed by 4 bases and the J gene end by 0 bases; junction bases not matched to a gene: 4. Germline V CDR1 and CDR2: LGHNA, YNFKEQ. The CDR3 loop spans 15 amino acids. This CDR3 is CASSPRTGSNYGYTF. CDR3 coding DNA: TGTGCCAGCAGCCCCCGGACAGGGTCTAACTATGGCTACACCTTC.

The V call is TRBV5-1, the J call TRBJ2-3; the match to TRBD2 covers 9 bases. CDR1 is SGHRS and CDR2 is YFSETQ in the germline V gene. The CDR3 totals 15 residues. V was clipped by 4 bases and J by 5 bases; unmatched bases: 8. CDR3 in DNA: TGCGCCAGCAGCCCGAGATCAGCGGGGGGAGATACGCAGTATTTT. Encoded protein: CASSPRSAGGDTQYF.

The count of this clone is one. The chain has TRBV18 and TRBJ2-7; the match to TRBD2 covers 14 bases. Germline V lookup: CDR1 KGHSH, CDR2 LQKENI. There are 17 residues in the CDR3. V lost 8 bases and J lost 0; bases outside the gene matches: 9. CDR3 sequence reads: CASRGLAGGTSSYEQYF. The CDR3 DNA sequence: TGTGCCAGCCGCGGACTAGCGGGAGGTACCAGCTCCTACGAGCAGTACTTC.

Only one count was recorded for this clone. The chain joins TRBV19 to TRBJ2-5; tentative D call: TRBD1 (6 bases). This CDR3 contains 17 residues. Trimming took off 3 bases at V and 7 bases at J, with 24 bases between the two ends. Germline V gene sequence: CDR1 LNHDA, CDR2 SQIVND (reference sequence). This CDR3 reads CASSMRILTGPRVTQYF. The CDR3 nucleotides are TGTGCCAGTAGTATGCGGATATTAACAGGGCCCCGGGTGACCCAGTACTTC.

The chain recombines TRBV15 with TRBJ1-3; D gene uncertain. Germline V gene data show CDR1 as LNHNV and CDR2 as YYDKDF (reference sequence). The CDR3 length is 11 residues. Trimming pared 4 bases from V and 4 bases from J, leaving 2 bases between. Written as DNA, the CDR3 is TGTGCCACCAGCAAAGGAAACACCATATATTTT. Protein product: CATSKGNTIYF.

This clone was observed a handful of times. The rearrangement uses TRBV7-2 and TRBJ2-5; D is unresolved. CDR1 and CDR2 from the germline V gene are SGHTA and FQGNSA. This CDR3 is built from 15 residues. V lost 5 bases, J lost 0 bases, and 13 bases lay in between. In DNA, the CDR3 is TGTGCCAGCAGCGCCCTGGATCAGTACCAAGAGACCCAGTACTTC. This encodes CASSALDQYQETQYF.

The chain joins TRBV6-5 to TRBJ2-7, with D possibly matching TRBD2 (7 bases). CDR1 is MNHEY and CDR2 is SVGAGI in the germline V gene. Trimming cost V 6 bases and J 6 bases, with 18 bases left between them. The CDR3 loop spans 14 amino acids. The CDR3 bases are TGTGCCAGCAGGGGGGGGCCCGCGGGCGGCGAGCAGTACTTC. This translates into CASRGGPAGGEQYF.

This sequence joins TRBV28 and TRBJ1-2; D perhaps matches TRBD1 (5 bases). The CDR3 loop spans 14 amino acids. Germline V gene sequence: CDR1 MDHEN, CDR2 SYDVKM. V gave up 6 bases and J gave up 2 bases, with 13 bases separating them. DNA for the CDR3: TGTGCCAGCAGCTCGGGGACGTACAACTATGGCTACACCTTC. Its protein is CASSSGTYNYGYTF.

The chain is built from TRBV2 and TRBJ2-1; 10 bases match TRBD2. The ends lost 4 bases at V and 4 bases at J; junction bases unmatched: 7. CDR1 and CDR2 (germline): SNHLY, FYNNEI. There are 16 residues in the CDR3. DNA for the CDR3: TGTGCCAGCAGTGCCCGTCTAGCGGGAGCGTACAATGAGCAGTTCTTC. Translated, it gives CASSARLAGAYNEQFF.

CDR3 bases: TGTGCCAGCAGCTTGGCCCCGGGAATTAATGAAAAACTGTTTTTT. It codes for CASSLAPGINEKLFF. The chain combines TRBV5-4 with TRBJ1-4; D gene uncertain. V gave up 0 bases and J gave up 4 bases, with 10 bases separating them. The CDR3 consists of 15 residues. Per germline, CDR1 SGHNT and CDR2 YYREEE (reference sequence).

The chain joins TRBV11-2 to TRBJ1-2; D perhaps matches TRBD1 (5 bases). V was shortened by 0 bases and J by 8 bases, with 13 bases between the two germline ends. This CDR3 has 14 amino acids. The V gene's germline CDR1 is SGHAT and CDR2 FQNNGV. This CDR3 reads CASSLDPGSGGYTF. CDR3 in DNA: TGTGCCAGCAGCTTAGATCCAGGGTCGGGAGGCTACACCTTC.

The chain combines TRBV28 with TRBJ2-2; D is unresolved. Germline V gene lookup returns CDR1 MDHEN and CDR2 SYDVKM. The length of the CDR3 is 14 residues. The germline V and J ends were trimmed by 2 bases and 2 bases, with 6 bases remaining between them. The CDR3 nucleotides are TGTGCCAGCAGTTTAGGGGATAACACCGGGGAGCTGTTTTTT. Its protein is CASSLGDNTGELFF.